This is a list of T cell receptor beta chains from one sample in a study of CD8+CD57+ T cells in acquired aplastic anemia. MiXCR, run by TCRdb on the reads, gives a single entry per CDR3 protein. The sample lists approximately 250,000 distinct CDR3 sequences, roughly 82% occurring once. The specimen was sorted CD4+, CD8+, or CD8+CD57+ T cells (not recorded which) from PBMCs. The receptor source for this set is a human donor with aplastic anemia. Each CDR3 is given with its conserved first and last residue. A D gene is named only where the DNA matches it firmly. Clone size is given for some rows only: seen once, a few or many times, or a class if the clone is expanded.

CDR3 DNA: -; CDR3 protein: CASSPAGDTQYFYF; V gene: TRBV7-9; J gene: TRBJ2-3; D gene: -; clone size: once
CDR3 DNA: TGTGCCAGCAGTGCGGACAGTTTACTTTCGCCCCTCCACTTT; CDR3 protein: CASSADSLLSPLHF; V gene: TRBV2; J gene: TRBJ1-6; D gene: -; clone size: -
CDR3 DNA: TGCAGTGCTACCCTCGGGGATAGCTCCTTGTCGAATGAGCAGTTCTTC; CDR3 protein: CSATLGDSSLSNEQFF; V gene: TRBV20-1; J gene: TRBJ2-1; D gene: -; clone size: -
CDR3 DNA: TGTGCCAGCGGAGACGCGGGGAAAAATCAGTACTATTTT; CDR3 protein: CASGDAGKNQYYF; V gene: TRBV9; J gene: TRBJ2-3; D gene: -; clone size: -
CDR3 DNA: TGCAGTGCTAGAGCAACTAGCGAGGCCTACAATGAGCAGTTCTTC; CDR3 protein: CSARATSEAYNEQFF; V gene: TRBV20-1; J gene: TRBJ2-1; D gene: TRBD2; clone size: -
CDR3 DNA: TGTGCCAGCAGTACCTTCGACTCCTACGAGCAGTACTTCTTT; CDR3 protein: CASSTFDSYEQYFF; V gene: TRBV7-9; J gene: TRBJ2-3; D gene: -; clone size: -
CDR3 DNA: TGTGCCATCGGTCAGGCGGGGATCTCAGATACGCAGTACTTT; CDR3 protein: CAIGQAGISDTQYF; V gene: TRBV10-3; J gene: TRBJ2-3; D gene: -; clone size: -
CDR3 DNA: TGTGCCACCCAAGCGACAGGGCTTAACTATGGCTACACCTTC; CDR3 protein: CATQATGLNYGYTF; V gene: TRBV27; J gene: TRBJ1-2; D gene: TRBD1; clone size: -
CDR3 DNA: TGTGCCAGCAGCCCTAGCGGGACAAGGACAGCTACGCACTTT; CDR3 protein: CASSPSGTRTATHF; V gene: TRBV9; J gene: TRBJ1-6; D gene: -; clone size: -
CDR3 DNA: TGCGCCAGCAGCGACCCGGGACTACGACAGGGGACCCAGTACTTC; CDR3 protein: CASSDPGLRQGTQYF; V gene: TRBV5-1; J gene: TRBJ2-5; D gene: -; clone size: -
CDR3 DNA: TGTGCCAGCAGCTTATCAGGAGAGGTGTTCTTC; CDR3 protein: CASSLSGEVFF; V gene: TRBV7-9; J gene: TRBJ2-1; D gene: -; clone size: -
CDR3 DNA: TGTGCCAGCAGTCCGACGGCGTTCTCCAATGCGCAGTTCTTT; CDR3 protein: CASSPTAFSNAQFF; V gene: TRBV7-9; J gene: TRBJ2-3; D gene: -; clone size: -
CDR3 DNA: TGTGCCAGCGAGTTAGCGGCGTACCAAGAGACCCAGTACTTC; CDR3 protein: CASELAAYQETQYF; V gene: TRBV12-3/TRBV12-4; J gene: TRBJ2-5; D gene: -; clone size: few
CDR3 DNA: TGTGCCAGCAGCTTACCGGAAAGGGGCGTGGCCTATGGCTACACCTTC; CDR3 protein: CASSLPERGVAYGYTF; V gene: TRBV7-8; J gene: TRBJ1-2; D gene: -; clone size: -
CDR3 DNA: TGTGCCACCAGCAGGGACAGGGGGTACAATGAGCAGTTCTTC; CDR3 protein: CATSRDRGYNEQFF; V gene: TRBV15; J gene: TRBJ2-1; D gene: TRBD1; clone size: -
CDR3 DNA: TGTGCCAGCAGCTCAGAGCTGACAGGCCGCAATCAGCCCCAGCATTTT; CDR3 protein: CASSSELTGRNQPQHF; V gene: TRBV11-3; J gene: TRBJ1-5; D gene: -; clone size: -
CDR3 DNA: TGTGCCAGCAGCTTAGATTCAAGGGACAGGGGGAAGCTAGTCCTGACTTTC; CDR3 protein: CASSLDSRDRGKLVLTF; V gene: TRBV7-2; J gene: TRBJ2-6; D gene: TRBD1; clone size: -
CDR3 DNA: TGTGCCAGCAGCTTTCAAAGAAGCGGGGGGAGCGACGTGACTTTC; CDR3 protein: CASSFQRSGGSDVTF; V gene: TRBV7-8; J gene: TRBJ2-6; D gene: TRBD2; clone size: -
CDR3 DNA: TGTGCCAGCGGTGAAGGGGGCACAGATACGGAGTATTTT; CDR3 protein: CASGEGGTDTEYF; V gene: TRBV2; J gene: TRBJ2-3; D gene: TRBD1; clone size: -
CDR3 DNA: TGTGCCAGCAGCTGGGCTGGGTATGGCTACACCTTC; CDR3 protein: CASSWAGYGYTF; V gene: TRBV6-5; J gene: TRBJ1-2; D gene: -; clone size: -
CDR3 DNA: TGTGCCAGCAGCTTGGCGGGCAAGGCCTACGAGCAGTACTTC; CDR3 protein: CASSLAGKAYEQYF; V gene: TRBV5-5; J gene: TRBJ2-7; D gene: -; clone size: once
CDR3 DNA: TGTGCCAGCAGCTTATCTAACATCATCCATGAGCAGTTCTTC; CDR3 protein: CASSLSNIIHEQFF; V gene: TRBV7-8; J gene: TRBJ2-1; D gene: -; clone size: -
CDR3 DNA: TGTGCCAGCAGCTTACAAGGAGGTCCCCAGACGCAGTATTTT; CDR3 protein: CASSLQGGPQTQYF; V gene: TRBV7-9; J gene: TRBJ2-3; D gene: -; clone size: -
CDR3 DNA: TGTGCCAGCAGCTTTCTAGGCTGCGGGGGGAGCGATGAGCAGTTCTTC; CDR3 protein: CASSFLGCGGSDEQFF; V gene: TRBV5-8; J gene: TRBJ2-1; D gene: TRBD2; clone size: -
CDR3 DNA: TGTGCCAGCGGGACAGCTAATGAAAAACTGTTTTTT; CDR3 protein: CASGTANEKLFF; V gene: TRBV7-9; J gene: TRBJ1-4; D gene: TRBD1; clone size: -
CDR3 DNA: TGTGCCAGCAGCGTAGGGGGCCGTGCCGATAAGCAGTACTTT; CDR3 protein: CASSVGGRADKQYF; V gene: TRBV15; J gene: TRBJ2-3; D gene: TRBD1; clone size: -
CDR3 DNA: TGTGCCACCAGCAGCGGGTCAACAGATACGCAGTATTTT; CDR3 protein: CATSSGSTDTQYF; V gene: TRBV15; J gene: TRBJ2-3; D gene: -; clone size: -
CDR3 DNA: TGTGCCAGCAGCTTGGGACTAGCGATGGCGAATGAGCAGTTCTTC; CDR3 protein: CASSLGLAMANEQFF; V gene: TRBV9; J gene: TRBJ2-1; D gene: TRBD2; clone size: -
CDR3 DNA: TGTGCCAGCAGCTTATACCAGAACTCCTACAATGAGCACACCTTC; CDR3 protein: CASSLYQNSYNEHTF; V gene: TRBV9; J gene: TRBJ1-2; D gene: -; clone size: -